This T cell receptor (beta chain) came from a study of T cell responses to AZD1222 COVID-19 vaccine. About the study: Pooling covered second doses at about 4 or about 12 weeks.

The V gene's germline CDR1 is SGHRS and CDR2 YFSETQ. The CDR3 extends over 15 amino acids. V was shortened by 0 bases and J by 0 bases, with 6 bases between the two germline ends. Overall study findings and caveats: Targeting of unmutated variant regions was reportedly seen in nearly half of spike-specific TCRs. All repertoire sampling was performed exclusively after the peak T cell response. Clonal diversity may have been underestimated, and the donors were mostly white British, with more females than males.

A remark on this clone: What it recognizes is unknown.

Assay used: immunoSEQ multiplex PCR; TCRdb lists only in-frame clones, some missing. This sample has approximately 130,000 clones, with roughly 91% found just once. The receptor was isolated from an adult in good health. The chain joins TRBV5-1 to TRBJ2-2; D is unresolved. The sample here was peripheral blood, taken on day 0 of AZD1222 vaccination. The CDR3 DNA reads as TGCGCCAGCAGCTTGGAACGGCCGAACACCGGGGAGCTGTTTTTT. Translated, it gives CASSLERPNTGELFF.